This T cell receptor (beta chain) was captured in a study of blood T cell repertoires in COVID-19. Study-wide context: PBMCs, B-cell-depleted T cells, or T cells provided the cDNA or gDNA that made up the material.

This clone was picked up one time. Germline CDR1 and CDR2: MGHRA and YSYEKL. The CDR3 extends over 14 amino acids. The germline V and J ends were trimmed by 0 bases and 6 bases, with 10 bases remaining between them. Generated by immunoSEQ multiplex PCR, the TCRdb table keeps only in-frame clones and is missing some. The profile shows about 59,000 clones, about 70% of them singletons. The sequencing input was peripheral blood. This clonotype was sampled from a woman aged 45-65 years with active or convalescent COVID-19. The chain joins TRBV4-1 to TRBJ2-3; D remains ambiguous. This chain's CDR3 is CASSQDLGRDTQYF. CDR3 DNA sequence: TGCGCCAGCAGCCAAGATCTTGGTCGGGATACGCAGTATTTT.